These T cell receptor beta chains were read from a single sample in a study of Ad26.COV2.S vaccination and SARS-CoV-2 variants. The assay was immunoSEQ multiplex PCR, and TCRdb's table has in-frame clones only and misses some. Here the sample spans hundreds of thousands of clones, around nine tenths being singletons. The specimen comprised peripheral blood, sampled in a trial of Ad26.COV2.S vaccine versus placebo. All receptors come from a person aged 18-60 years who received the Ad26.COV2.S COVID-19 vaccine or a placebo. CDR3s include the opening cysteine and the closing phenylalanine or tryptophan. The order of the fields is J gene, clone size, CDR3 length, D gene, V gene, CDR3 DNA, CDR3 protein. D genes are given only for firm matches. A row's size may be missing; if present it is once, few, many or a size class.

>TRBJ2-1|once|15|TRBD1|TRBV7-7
TGTGCTAGCAGCCCCGGGACAGGGGTCTACAATGAGCAGTTCTTC
CASSPGTGVYNEQFF
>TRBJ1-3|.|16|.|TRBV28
TGTGCCAGCAGTTTCGGGAATTGGGTCAGCGGAAACACCATATATTTT
CASSFGNWVSGNTIYF
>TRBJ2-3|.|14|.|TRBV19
TGTGCCAGTAGTATGGGCAGGCGCACAGATACGCAGTATTTT
CASSMGRRTDTQYF
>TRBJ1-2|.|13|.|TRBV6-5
TGTGCCAGCAGAAATGACCGTAACTATGGCTACACCTTC
CASRNDRNYGYTF
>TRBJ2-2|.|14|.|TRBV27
TGTGCCACCCGTCGGGGGGCGGGCACCGGGGAGCTGTTTTTT
CATRRGAGTGELFF
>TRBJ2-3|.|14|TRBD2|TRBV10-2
TGCGCCAGCAAACTAGCGGGGGGTAAGGATACGCAGTATTTT
CASKLAGGKDTQYF
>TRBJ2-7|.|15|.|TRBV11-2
TGTGCCAGCACCACCTCTCTAGCTCCAACCTACGAGCAGTACTTC
CASTTSLAPTYEQYF
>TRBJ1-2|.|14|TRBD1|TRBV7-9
TGTGCCAGCAGCTTAGGACAGGGGGCGTACGGCTACACCTTC
CASSLGQGAYGYTF
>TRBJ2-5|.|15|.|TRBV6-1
TGTGCCAGCAGTGAGGCTTTCCAGGCCCTTGGGGCCCAGTACTTC
CASSEAFQALGAQYF
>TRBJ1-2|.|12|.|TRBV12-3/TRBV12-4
TGTGCCAGCAGTGGGGGACAATATGGCTACACCTTC
CASSGGQYGYTF
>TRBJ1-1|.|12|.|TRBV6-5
TGTGCCAGCACCTCCGGGGACACTGAAGCTTTCTTT
CASTSGDTEAFF
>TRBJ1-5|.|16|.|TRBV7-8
TGTGCCAGCAGCTTATCCTACTTCGACAGGAATCAGCCCCAGCATTTT
CASSLSYFDRNQPQHF
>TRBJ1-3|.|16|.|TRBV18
TGTGCCAGCTCACCGACCGGGGGTTTCTCTGGAAACACCATATATTTT
CASSPTGGFSGNTIYF
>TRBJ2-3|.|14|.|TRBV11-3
TGTGCCAGCAGCGCCCGGGACAGCACAGATACGCAGTATTTT
CASSARDSTDTQYF
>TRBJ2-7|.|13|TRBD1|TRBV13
TGTGCCAGCAGCTTAGCTGCGACAGGGAATCAGTACTTC
CASSLAATGNQYF
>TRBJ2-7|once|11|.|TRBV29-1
TGCAGCGCCGGGGGAACCTACGAGCAGTACTTC
CSAGGTYEQYF
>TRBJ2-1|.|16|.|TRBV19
TGTGCCAGTAGCCCTACCCTGGGGGGCCGTAACAATGAGCAGTTCTTC
CASSPTLGGRNNEQFF
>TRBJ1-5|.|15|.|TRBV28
TGTGCCAGCAAGGGGAGAGACAGGTTATATCAGCCCCAGCATTTT
CASKGRDRLYQPQHF
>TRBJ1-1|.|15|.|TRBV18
TGTGCCAGCTCACTACAGGGCGCGCTTGACACTGAAGCTTTCTTT
CASSLQGALDTEAFF
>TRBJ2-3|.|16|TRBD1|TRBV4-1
TGCGCCAGCAGCCCCCACAGGGGCCGAAGCACAGATACGCAGTATTTT
CASSPHRGRSTDTQYF
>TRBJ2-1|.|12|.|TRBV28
TGTGCCAGCAGTTTAAGAAGCGATGAGCAGTTCTTC
CASSLRSDEQFF
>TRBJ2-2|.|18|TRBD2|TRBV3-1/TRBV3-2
TGTGCCAGCAGCCAAGAGCCGGGACTAGCGGCGAACACCGGGGAGCTGTTTTTT
CASSQEPGLAANTGELFF
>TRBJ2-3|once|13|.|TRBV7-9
TGTGCCAGCAGCCCCTTGCTCCCAGATACGCAGTATTTT
CASSPLLPDTQYF
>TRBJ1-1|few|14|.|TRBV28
TGTGCCAGCAGTTTCCAGGGCCCCTCTACTGAAGCTTTCTTT
CASSFQGPSTEAFF
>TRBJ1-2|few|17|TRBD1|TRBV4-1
TGCGCCAGCAGCCAGAGGGGGGGACAGGTTCCTAACTATGGCTACACCTTC
CASSQRGGQVPNYGYTF
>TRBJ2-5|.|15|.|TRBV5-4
TGTGCCAGCAGCTTAACCATATCGCCGTCAGAGACCCAGTACTTC
CASSLTISPSETQYF
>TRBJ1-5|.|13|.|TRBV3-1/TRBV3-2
TGTGCCAGCAGCCTGATGAGTAATCAGCCCCAGCATTTT
CASSLMSNQPQHF
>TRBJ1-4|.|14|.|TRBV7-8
TGTGCCAGCAGCTTAAGCTGGGGTAATGAAAAACTGTTTTTT
CASSLSWGNEKLFF
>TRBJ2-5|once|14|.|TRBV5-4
TGTGCCAGCAGCCCCGGCGGGGTCCAAGAGACCCAGTACTTC
CASSPGGVQETQYF
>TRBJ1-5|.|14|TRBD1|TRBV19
TGTGCCAGTAGTCTCCAGGGGGCAAGGCAGCCCCAGCATTTT
CASSLQGARQPQHF
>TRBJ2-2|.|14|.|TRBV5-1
TGCGCCAGCAGCGCCCAGGGGAACACCGGGGAGCTGTTTTTT
CASSAQGNTGELFF
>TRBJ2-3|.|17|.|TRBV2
TGTGCCAGCAGTGAACTCGTCCTAGCTTCCCTTTCAGATACGCAGTATTTT
CASSELVLASLSDTQYF
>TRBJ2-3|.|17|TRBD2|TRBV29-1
TGCAGCGTTGAAGGGCCTAGCGGGGGCCCTAGCACAGATACGCAGTATTTT
CSVEGPSGGPSTDTQYF
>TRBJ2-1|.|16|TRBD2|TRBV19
TGTGCCAGTAGTAAAGCCCTAGCGGGAGGATACAATGAGCAGTTCTTC
CASSKALAGGYNEQFF
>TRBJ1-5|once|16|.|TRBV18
TGTGCCAGCTCACCAAGAGGAGATAATAGCAATCAGCCCCAGCATTTT
CASSPRGDNSNQPQHF
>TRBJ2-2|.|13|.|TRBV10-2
TGCGCCAGCAGTGCCCCGAACACCGGGGAGCTGTTTTTT
CASSAPNTGELFF
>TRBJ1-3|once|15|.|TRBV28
TGTGCCAGCAGTAGGGGGACTGCCTCTGGAAACACCATATATTTT
CASSRGTASGNTIYF
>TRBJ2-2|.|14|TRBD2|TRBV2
TGTGCCAGCAGTGAGAGCGGGGGCGGCGGGGAGCTGTTTTTT
CASSESGGGGELFF
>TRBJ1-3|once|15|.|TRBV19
TGTGCCAGTAGTATCACAGGGAGCTCTGGAAACACCATATATTTT
CASSITGSSGNTIYF
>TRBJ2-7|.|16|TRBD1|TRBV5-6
TGTGCCAGCAGCTTGGCCAGGACAGGGTTTACCTACGAGCAGTACTTC
CASSLARTGFTYEQYF
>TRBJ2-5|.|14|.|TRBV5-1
TGCGCCAGCAGCTTGGAAAGGGGTCTGGAGACCCAGTACTTC
CASSLERGLETQYF
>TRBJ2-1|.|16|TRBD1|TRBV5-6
TGTGCCAGCAGCTTGAGGGACAGGGGGCTAAGGAATGAGCAGTTCTTC
CASSLRDRGLRNEQFF
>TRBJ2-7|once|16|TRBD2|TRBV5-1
TGCGCCAGCAGCTTGGGTTATGGACTAGCGATCCACGAGCAGTACTTC
CASSLGYGLAIHEQYF
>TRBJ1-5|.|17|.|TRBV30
TGTGCCTGGAGCCTACATAATAGACAGTATAGCAATCAGCCCCAGCATTTT
CAWSLHNRQYSNQPQHF
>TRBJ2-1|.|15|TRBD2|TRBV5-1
TGCGCCAGCAGCACCCTAGCGGGAGGGCCCTATGAGCAGTTCTTC
CASSTLAGGPYEQFF
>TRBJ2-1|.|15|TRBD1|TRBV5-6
TGTGCCAGCAGCTTAGACAGGGAACCCTACAATGAGCAGTTCTTC
CASSLDREPYNEQFF
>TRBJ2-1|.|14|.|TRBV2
TGTGCCAGCAGTGACCTCGAAGTTGGGAATGAGCAGTTCTTC
CASSDLEVGNEQFF
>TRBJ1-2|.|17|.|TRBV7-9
TGTGCCAGCAGCTTAGCCCTCTACGAGAAGGCATCCTATGGCTACACCTTC
CASSLALYEKASYGYTF
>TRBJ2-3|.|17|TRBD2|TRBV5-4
TGTGCCAGCAGCTCGAGTGAGCTAGCGGGAGGATCGGATACGCAGTATTTT
CASSSSELAGGSDTQYF
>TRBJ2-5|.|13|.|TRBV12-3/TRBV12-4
TGTGCCAGCAGACCTACTAGGGTAGAGACCCAGTACTTC
CASRPTRVETQYF
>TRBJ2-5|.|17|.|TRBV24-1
TGTGCCACCAGCGACCCCGGGCCCCCGGAATTTCAAGAGACCCAGTACTTC
CATSDPGPPEFQETQYF
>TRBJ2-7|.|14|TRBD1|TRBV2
TGTGCCAGCAGTACCGGGACAGGGTTATACGAGCAGTACTTC
CASSTGTGLYEQYF
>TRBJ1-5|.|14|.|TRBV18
TGTGCCAGCTCACCATCCGGGGAACGTCAGCCCCAGCATTTT
CASSPSGERQPQHF
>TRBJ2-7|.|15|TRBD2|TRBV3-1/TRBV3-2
TGTGCCAGCTCTCCGCAGGGACTAGCGGGAGGCGAGCAGTACTTC
CASSPQGLAGGEQYF